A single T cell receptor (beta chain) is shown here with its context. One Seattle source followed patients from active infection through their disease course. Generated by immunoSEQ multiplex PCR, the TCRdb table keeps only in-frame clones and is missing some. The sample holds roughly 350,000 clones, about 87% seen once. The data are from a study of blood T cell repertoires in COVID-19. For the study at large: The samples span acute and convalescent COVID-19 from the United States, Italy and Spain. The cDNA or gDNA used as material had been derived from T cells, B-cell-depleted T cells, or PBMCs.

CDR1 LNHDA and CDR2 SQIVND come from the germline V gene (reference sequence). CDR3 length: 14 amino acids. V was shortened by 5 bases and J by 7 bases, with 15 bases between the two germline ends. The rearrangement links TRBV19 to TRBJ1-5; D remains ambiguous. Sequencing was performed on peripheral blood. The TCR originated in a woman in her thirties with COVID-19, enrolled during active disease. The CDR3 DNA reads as TGTGCCAGTAGTCCCCGGGTAGGGAGCCAGCCCCAGCATTTT. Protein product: CASSPRVGSQPQHF. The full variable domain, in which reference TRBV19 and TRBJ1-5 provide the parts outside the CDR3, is DGGITQSPKYLFRKEGQNVTLSCEQNLNHDAMYWYRQDPGQGLRLIYYSQIVNDFQKGDIAEGYSVSREKKESFPLTVTSAQKNPTAFYLCASSPRVGSQPQHFGDGTRLSIL.